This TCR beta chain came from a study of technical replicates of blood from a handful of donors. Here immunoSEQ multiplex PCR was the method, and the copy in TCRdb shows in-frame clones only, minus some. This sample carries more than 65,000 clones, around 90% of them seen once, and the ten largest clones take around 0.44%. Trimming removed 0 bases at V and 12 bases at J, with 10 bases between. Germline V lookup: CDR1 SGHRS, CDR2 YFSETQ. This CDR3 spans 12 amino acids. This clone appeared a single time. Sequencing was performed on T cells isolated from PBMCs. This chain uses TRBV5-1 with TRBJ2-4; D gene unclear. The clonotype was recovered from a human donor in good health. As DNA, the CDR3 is TGCGCCAGCAGCTTGGACAATCGAAATCAGTACTTC. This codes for CASSLDNRNQYF.